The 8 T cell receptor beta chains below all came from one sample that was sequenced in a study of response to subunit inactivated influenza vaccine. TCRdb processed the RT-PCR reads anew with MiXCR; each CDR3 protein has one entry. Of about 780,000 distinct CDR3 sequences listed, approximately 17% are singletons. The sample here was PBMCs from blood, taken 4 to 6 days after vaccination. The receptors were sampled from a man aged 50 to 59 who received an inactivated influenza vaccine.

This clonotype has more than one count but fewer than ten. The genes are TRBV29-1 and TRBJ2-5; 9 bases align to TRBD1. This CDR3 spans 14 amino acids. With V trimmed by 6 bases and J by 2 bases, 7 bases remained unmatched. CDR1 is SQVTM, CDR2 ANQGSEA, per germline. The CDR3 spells CSVVTDRGQETQYF. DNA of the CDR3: TGCAGCGTCGTAACCGACAGGGGGCAAGAGACCCAGTACTTC. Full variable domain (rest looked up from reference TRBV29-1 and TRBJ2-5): SAVISQKPSRDICQRGTSLTIQCQVDSQVTMMFWYRQQPGQSLTLIATANQGSEATYESGFVIDKFPISRPNLTFSTLTVSNMSPEDSSIYLCSVVTDRGQETQYFGPGTRLLVL.

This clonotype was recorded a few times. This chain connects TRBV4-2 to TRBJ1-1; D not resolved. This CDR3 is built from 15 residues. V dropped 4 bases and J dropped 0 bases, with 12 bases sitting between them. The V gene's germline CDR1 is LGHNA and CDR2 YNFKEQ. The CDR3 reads CASSLGLYVNTEAFF. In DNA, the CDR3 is TGTGCCAGCAGCCTGGGTCTTTACGTGAACACTGAAGCTTTCTTT.

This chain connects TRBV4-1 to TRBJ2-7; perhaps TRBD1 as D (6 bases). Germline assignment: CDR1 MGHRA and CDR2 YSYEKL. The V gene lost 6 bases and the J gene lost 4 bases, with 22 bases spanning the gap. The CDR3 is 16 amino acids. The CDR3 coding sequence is TGCGCCAGCAGACAATTTATAGAGTTTCAGGGGTACGAGCAGTACTTC. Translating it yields CASRQFIEFQGYEQYF.

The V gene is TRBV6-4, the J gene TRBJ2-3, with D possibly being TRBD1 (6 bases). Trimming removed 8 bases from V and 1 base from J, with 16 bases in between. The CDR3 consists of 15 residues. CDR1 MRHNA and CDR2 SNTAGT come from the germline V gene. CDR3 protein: CASADTAGGTDTQYF. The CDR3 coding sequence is TGTGCCAGCGCTGACACAGCAGGGGGCACAGATACGCAGTATTTT.

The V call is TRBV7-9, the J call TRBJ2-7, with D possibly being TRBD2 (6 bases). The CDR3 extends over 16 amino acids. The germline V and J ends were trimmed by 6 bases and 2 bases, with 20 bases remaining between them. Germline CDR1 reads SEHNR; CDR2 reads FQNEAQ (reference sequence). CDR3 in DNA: TGTGCCAGCAGTTCAGCAACCGGGACTCGACCCTACGAGCAGTACTTC. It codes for CASSSATGTRPYEQYF. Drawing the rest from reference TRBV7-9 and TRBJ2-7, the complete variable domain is DTGVSQNPRHKITKRGQNVTFRCDPISEHNRLYWYRQTLGQGPEFLTYFQNEAQLEKSRLLSDRFSAERPKGSFSTLEIQRTEQGDSAMYLCASSSATGTRPYEQYFGPGTRLTVT.

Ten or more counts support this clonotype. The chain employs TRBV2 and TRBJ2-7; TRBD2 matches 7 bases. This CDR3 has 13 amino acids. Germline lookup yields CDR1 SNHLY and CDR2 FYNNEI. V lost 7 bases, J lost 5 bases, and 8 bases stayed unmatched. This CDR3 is CASTLVGGNEQYF. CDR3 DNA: TGTGCCAGCACCTTGGTCGGGGGGAACGAGCAGTACTTC.

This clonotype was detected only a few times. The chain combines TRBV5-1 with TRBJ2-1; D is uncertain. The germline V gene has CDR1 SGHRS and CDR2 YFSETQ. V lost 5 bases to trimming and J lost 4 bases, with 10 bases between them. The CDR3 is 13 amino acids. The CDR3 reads CASSSTGYNEQFF. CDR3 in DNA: TGCGCCAGCAGTTCCACCGGGTACAATGAGCAGTTCTTC.

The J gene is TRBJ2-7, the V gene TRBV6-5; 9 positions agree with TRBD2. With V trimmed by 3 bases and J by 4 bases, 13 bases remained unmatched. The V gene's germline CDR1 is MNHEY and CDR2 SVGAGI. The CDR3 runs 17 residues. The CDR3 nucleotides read TGTGCCAGCAGTTATACTCGAGGTAGCGGGGGACTATACGAGCAGTACTTC. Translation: CASSYTRGSGGLYEQYF.